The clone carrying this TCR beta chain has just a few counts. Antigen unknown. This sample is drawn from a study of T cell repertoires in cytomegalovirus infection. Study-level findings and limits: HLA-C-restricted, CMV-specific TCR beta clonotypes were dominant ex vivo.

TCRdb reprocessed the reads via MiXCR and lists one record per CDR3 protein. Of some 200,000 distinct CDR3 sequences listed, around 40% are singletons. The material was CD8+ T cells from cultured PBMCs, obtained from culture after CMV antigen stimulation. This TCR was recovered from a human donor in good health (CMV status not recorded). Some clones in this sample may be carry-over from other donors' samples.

The CDR3 DNA reads TGCGCCAGCAGCCGCGGATTGGATCAGCCCCAGCATTTT. Translated: CASSRGLDQPQHF. This chain links TRBV5-1 with TRBJ1-5; D gene uncertain. Germline CDR1 SGHRS, CDR2 YFSETQ. CDR3 size: 13 residues. Trimming took off 4 bases at V and 5 bases at J, with 10 bases between the two ends. Looking up the rest from reference TRBV5-1 and TRBJ1-5 gives the full variable domain: KAGVTQTPRYLIKTRGQQVTLSCSPISGHRSVSWYQQTPGQGLQFLFEYFSETQRNKGNFPGRFSGRQFSNSRSEMNVSTLELGDSALYLCASSRGLDQPQHFGDGTRLSIL.